The 15 T cell receptor beta chains reported below all come from one sample, sequenced in a study of blood T cell repertoires in COVID-19. The assay was immunoSEQ multiplex PCR, and TCRdb's table has in-frame clones only and misses some. The table has approximately 70,000 clones, about 90% seen once. Sequencing was performed on peripheral blood. These TCRs come from a human donor in a cohort sampled during active COVID-19.

This chain links TRBV19 with TRBJ2-7; possibly TRBD2 for D (5 bases). Germline V gene data show CDR1 as LNHDA and CDR2 as SQIVND (reference sequence). The CDR3 covers 16 residues. The germline V and J ends were trimmed by 1 base and 6 bases, with 19 bases remaining between them. The CDR3 spells CASSIGLEVTHSEQYF. The CDR3 bases are TGTGCCAGTAGTATAGGATTGGAGGTAACCCACAGCGAGCAGTACTTC.

This clone was seen once. This rearrangement joins TRBV7-8 to TRBJ2-5, with 8 positions matching TRBD2. The CDR3 runs to 16 residues. CDR1 SGHVS and CDR2 FQNEAQ come from the germline V gene. V trimming: 1 base; J trimming: 2 bases; junction bases outside the gene matches: 6. As DNA, the CDR3 is TGTGCCAGCAGCTTAGTACCTAGCGGGCCTCAAGAGACCCAGTACTTC. Protein sequence: CASSLVPSGPQETQYF.

In nucleotides, the CDR3 is TGTGCCAGCAGTTTAGGGACTAGCGGGAGGTCCCGAGAGACCCAGTACTTC. Protein sequence: CASSLGTSGRSRETQYF. The J gene is TRBJ2-5, the V gene TRBV27; TRBD2 matches at 15 bases. V lost 2 bases and J lost 4; bases outside the gene matches: 5. Germline assignment: CDR1 MNHEY and CDR2 SMNVEV (reference sequence). The CDR3 spans 17 residues.

The chain couples TRBV18 to TRBJ2-3; 9 nucleotides line up with TRBD2. The CDR3 covers 18 residues. The junction had 11 bases not matched to a gene; V was cut back by 0 bases and J by 4 bases. Germline CDR1 and CDR2: KGHSH and LQKENI. In DNA, the CDR3 is TGTGCCAGCTCACCACCGAACCTTCTAGCGGGAAGAGCAGATACGCAGTATTTT. This sequence encodes CASSPPNLLAGRADTQYF.

V and J are TRBV19 and TRBJ2-1, with no clear D. There are 13 residues in the CDR3. V was shortened by 3 bases and J by 7 bases, with 10 bases between the two germline ends. Germline lookup yields CDR1 LNHDA and CDR2 SQIVND (reference sequence). The DNA of the CDR3 is TGTGCCAGTAGTATGGTTCGGCGGAATGAGCAGTTCTTC. Translation: CASSMVRRNEQFF.

The chain joins TRBV27 to TRBJ2-7; the match to TRBD2 covers 8 bases. In germline, CDR1 is MNHEY, CDR2 SMNVEV (reference sequence). The CDR3 has 15 residues. The V gene end was trimmed by 6 bases and the J gene end by 1 base; junction bases not matched to a gene: 8. The CDR3 nucleotides are TGTGCCAGCAGCCCGAGAAGCGGGAGTTCCTACGAGCAGTACTTC. It codes for CASSPRSGSSYEQYF.

The chain combines TRBV6-2 or TRBV6-3 with TRBJ2-1; 8 nucleotides match TRBD2. With 3 bases clipped from V and 6 bases from J, the junction kept 10 bases outside the gene matches. This CDR3 contains 16 residues. Germline CDR1 and CDR2: MNHEY and SVGEGT. The CDR3 protein is CASSYSWRGEINEQFF. Written as DNA, the CDR3 is TGTGCCAGCAGTTATTCGTGGCGGGGGGAGATCAATGAGCAGTTCTTC.

The V call is TRBV6-2 or TRBV6-3, the J call TRBJ1-2; 7 nucleotides match TRBD1. Trimming took 4 bases from V and 8 from J; bases not matched to a gene: 7. CDR3 length equals 13 residues. Germline values: CDR1 MNHEY, CDR2 SVGEGT. CDR3 loop: CASSSTGVGGYTF. DNA for the CDR3: TGTGCCAGCAGTTCCACAGGGGTCGGAGGCTACACCTTC.

The J gene is TRBJ1-6, the V gene TRBV9; unclear D gene. Germline CDR1 and CDR2: SGDLS and YYNGEE. The CDR3 has 15 residues. V was shortened by 4 bases and J by 9 bases, with 17 bases between the two germline ends. CDR3: CASSPQEGIGSPLHF. The CDR3 nucleotides are TGTGCCAGCAGCCCTCAGGAGGGTATAGGTTCACCCCTCCACTTT.

This clone is a singleton in its sample. The chain recombines TRBV30 with TRBJ1-2; tentative D call: TRBD1 (5 bases). V gave up 2 bases and J gave up 8 bases, with 9 bases separating them. The CDR3 covers 11 residues. Germline loops: CDR1 GTSNPN, CDR2 SVGIG (reference sequence). The CDR3 loop reads CAWSRGGGYTF. The CDR3 DNA follows: TGTGCCTGGAGTCGGGGGGGAGGCTACACCTTC.

V and J are TRBV7-2 and TRBJ2-7, with TRBD2 identical over 10 bases. CDR3 length: 14 residues. V was clipped by 3 bases and J by 4 bases; unmatched bases: 3. CDR1 is SGHTA and CDR2 is FQGNSA in the germline V gene. The CDR3 sequence is CASSLGLAMYEQYF. The CDR3, as DNA: TGTGCCAGCAGCTTGGGACTAGCGATGTACGAGCAGTACTTC.

The chain is built from TRBV15 and TRBJ1-5; possibly TRBD1 for D (5 bases). This CDR3 region has 16 residues. V was clipped by 2 bases and J by 0 bases, with 11 bases between them. The V gene's germline CDR1 is LNHNV and CDR2 YYDKDF (reference sequence). Here the CDR3 reads CATSRQGYYSNQPQHF. CDR3 sequence (DNA): TGTGCCACCAGCAGACAGGGATACTATAGCAATCAGCCCCAGCATTTT. Combining the CDR3 with reference TRBV15 and TRBJ1-5 gives the whole variable domain DAMVIQNPRYQVTQFGKPVTLSCSQTLNHNVMYWYQQKSSQAPKLLFHYYDKDFNNEADTPDNFQSRRPNTSFCFLDIRSPGLGDTAMYLCATSRQGYYSNQPQHFGDGTRLSIL.

The rearrangement joins TRBV10-3 to TRBJ2-3; D possibly corresponds to TRBD1 (5 bases). The CDR3 loop spans 15 amino acids. In germline, CDR1 is ENHRY, CDR2 SYGVKD. Trimming left V 6 bases short and J 2 bases short, with 15 bases between. The CDR3 reads CAIRPDSPFTDTQYF. CDR3 DNA sequence: TGTGCCATCAGGCCCGACAGCCCTTTCACAGATACGCAGTATTTT.

The chain recombines TRBV19 with TRBJ2-7; 9 positions agree with TRBD1. The germline CDR1 and CDR2 sequences are LNHDA and SQIVND (reference sequence). The ends lost 7 bases at V and 4 bases at J; junction bases unmatched: 8. CDR3 size: 14 residues. CDR3 sequence reads: CASTPGDRVYEQYF. In nucleotides, the CDR3 is TGTGCCAGTACACCCGGGGACAGGGTGTACGAGCAGTACTTC.

This chain uses TRBV5-4 with TRBJ2-7; 9 nucleotides agree with TRBD1. CDR1 and CDR2 from the germline V gene are SGHNT and YYREEE (reference sequence). Losses at the gene ends were 5 bases for V and 3 bases for J; bases not matched to a gene: 3. This CDR3 has 13 amino acids. The CDR3 DNA follows: TGTGCCAGCAGACAGGGACAGGGCTACGAGCAGTACTTC. Amino acids: CASRQGQGYEQYF.